This TCR beta chain originates from a study of T cells in Graves' hyperthyroidism and ophthalmopathy (dated by TCRdb to about 2019). Regarding the study in general: Peripheral blood samples were taken at initial diagnosis, before any treatment was given. TCR Vbeta CDR3 sequencing of 140 or so peripheral blood samples (over 40 ophthalmopathy, 75 hyperthyroidism and approximately 17 progressor patients) is reported in the paper. After blood sampling, hyperthyroidism patients were treated with methimazole at a starting dose of 30 mg daily, and ophthalmopathy patients were treated with high-dose intravenous methylprednisolone. Prospective prediction of ophthalmopathy was tested in an independent validation cohort consisting of 18 to 20 hyperthyroidism patients and some 16 patients who later progressed to ophthalmopathy. In addition, the study compared T-cell repertoires in thyroid tissue and in blood from roughly 6 Graves' hyperthyroidism patients. The approximately 98 discovery patients were randomly divided into training and test sets at a 7:3 ratio. To identify distinguishing TCR V-J signatures, a discovery cohort of 100 patients was used, comprising 40 to 45 with Graves' ophthalmopathy and 55 to 65 with stable Graves' hyperthyroidism.

The CDR3 holds 13 amino acids from the cysteine to the phenylalanine. The read is trimmed to its CDR3 DNA, 39 bases read in frame from base 1. V gives up 2 bases and J gives up 3 bases, and the segment between their germline ends measures 5 bases. The germline V gene sets CDR1 to SGHAT and CDR2 to FQNNGV. The TCR beta CDR3 regions were amplified from the RNA transcripts. The first round of RT-PCR for the TCR CDR3 was performed with the HTBI primer set and the Qiagen OneStep RT-PCR kit. Libraries were constructed in a second round of multiplex PCR, after which size selection and purification were carried out. The libraries were sequenced on an Illumina HiSeq2000 using paired-end 100 bp reads. On the authors' methods: SOAPnuke was used to process the raw data, with reads discarded if the reads contained adapters or uncalled bases, had a mean Phred below 15, or lacked an exact constant-primer or identifier match. COPE v1.2.5 was used to merge the high-quality paired reads, and each unique nucleotide sequence was defined as a clonotype. MiTCR v1.1 was used to align the clonotypes against IMGT TRBV, TRBD and TRBJ reference segments. The analysis was restricted to V-J combinations with a frequency above 0.0001, which together covered roughly 99% of the repertoires. The TCS score was defined as the ratio of F50 (clonal expansion) to E x V (chaos), calculated using BLOSUM62-based TCRdist between CDR3 peptides within each V-J. Welch's t-statistics and random forest reduced approximately 520 V-J features to under 15, which were used in a naive Bayes classifier (R e1071). Clones were called with MiXCR by TCRdb after fastp trimmed the public reads at Q25, and only in-frame beta chains were retained. Each entry is one CDR3 protein sequence, shown with its most common DNA and genes. The authors' filters were not applied to this entry. The table for this sample lists about 290,000 distinct CDR3 sequences; roughly a fifth of them were counted only once. The ten largest account for roughly 40% of the sample.

The paper as a whole reports these results and caveats: Sample size was not statistically predetermined, and investigators were not blinded to group allocation. In validation, progression to ophthalmopathy was predicted by the model with about 70% sensitivity and 72% to 85% specificity, a median of around 6.5 months before onset. Ophthalmopathy was separated from stable hyperthyroidism by a 13 V-J signature model, with approximately 86% sensitivity and about 84% specificity obtained in cross-validation and 80%/75% obtained in testing. Most expanded thyroid clonotypes (frequency above 0.001) were also found in blood, which suggests that blood repertoires may mirror thyroid immune responses.

Regarding this clonotype: The antigen it recognizes is unknown. No base-level quality is on record; no much larger clone is a single base apart.

Ophthalmopathy patients had moderately to severely active disease, with a Clinical Activity Score of 3 or more, a NOSPECS grade of 4 or more, and a disease duration of less than 3 months. The study excluded patients with uncontrolled infections, other autoimmune diseases, pregnancy or lactation. Diagnoses were based on clinical symptoms, serum thyroxine and TRAb, thyroid ultrasound and orbital computed tomography. Ficoll-Paque density gradient centrifugation was used to isolate PBMCs from about 9 ml of fresh peripheral blood. Total RNA was extracted with Trizol reagent, and quality was checked on an Agilent 2100 Bioanalyzer.

The V gene is TRBV11-2 and the J gene is TRBJ1-5; the D gene assignment is ambiguous. Sample: blood. The origin of this receptor is a man aged 50-60 years with Graves' ophthalmopathy. The CDR3 sequence is CASSLSPNQPQHF. The DNA sequence reads TGTGCCAGCAGCTTAAGCCCCAATCAGCCCCAGCATTTT.